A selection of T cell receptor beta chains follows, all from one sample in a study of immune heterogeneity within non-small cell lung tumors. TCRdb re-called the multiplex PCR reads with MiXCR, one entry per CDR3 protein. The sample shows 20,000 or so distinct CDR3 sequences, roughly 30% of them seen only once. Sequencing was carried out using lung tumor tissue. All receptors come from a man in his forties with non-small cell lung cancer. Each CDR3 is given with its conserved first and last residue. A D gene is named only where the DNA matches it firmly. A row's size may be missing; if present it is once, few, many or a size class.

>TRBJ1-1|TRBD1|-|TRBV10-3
CAIRSRQGNTEASF
TGTGCCATCAGATCTCGACAGGGTAACACTGAAGCTTCCTTT
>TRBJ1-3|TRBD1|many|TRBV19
CASSDRASGNTIYF
TGTGCCAGTAGTGACAGGGCCTCTGGAAACACCATATATTTT
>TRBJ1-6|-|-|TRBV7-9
CASSLSGSPLHF
TGTGCCAGCAGCTTGTCGGGTTCACCCCTCCACTTT
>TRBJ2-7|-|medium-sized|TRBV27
CATSRGDTGQQYF
TGTGCCACCAGCAGGGGGGACACGGGCCAGCAGTACTTC
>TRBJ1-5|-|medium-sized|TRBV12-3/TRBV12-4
CASSYRASNQPQHF
TGTGCCAGCAGCTACAGGGCGAGCAATCAGCCCCAGCATTTT
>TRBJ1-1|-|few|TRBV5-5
CASSPTGGMNTEAFF
TGTGCCAGCAGTCCTACTGGGGGGATGAACACTGAAGCTTTCTTT
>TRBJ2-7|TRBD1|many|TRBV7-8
CASSLTQGSTYEQYF
TGTGCCAGCAGCTTAACACAGGGGAGCACCTACGAGCAGTACTTC
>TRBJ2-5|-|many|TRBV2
CASSGDFQETQYF
TGTGCCAGCAGCGGGGACTTCCAAGAGACCCAGTACTTC
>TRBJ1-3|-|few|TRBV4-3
CASSQVLTALTSSGNTIYF
TGCGCCAGCAGCCAAGTCTTGACAGCCTTGACTAGCTCTGGAAACACCATATATTTT
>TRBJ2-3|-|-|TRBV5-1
CASSYLVGRATDTQYF
TGCGCCAGCAGCTATTTGGTAGGACGCGCCACAGATACGCAGTATTTT
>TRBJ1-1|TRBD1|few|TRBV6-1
CASSRLGTANTEAFF
TGTGCCAGCAGCCGACTCGGGACAGCGAACACTGAAGCTTTCTTT
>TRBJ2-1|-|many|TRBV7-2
CASRREQASSNEQFF
TGTGCCAGCAGAAGAGAGCAGGCCTCCAGCAATGAGCAGTTCTTC
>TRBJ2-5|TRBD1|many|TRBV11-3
CASSSGTVATQYF
TGTGCCAGCAGCTCGGGGACAGTCGCGACCCAGTACTTC
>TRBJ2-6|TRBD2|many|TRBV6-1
CASRVRLAGNSGANVLTF
TGTGCCAGCAGGGTAAGACTAGCGGGGAACTCTGGGGCCAACGTCCTGACTTTC
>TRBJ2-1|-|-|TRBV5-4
CASSSFNGDEQFF
TGTGCCAGCAGCTCCTTTAACGGCGATGAGCAGTTCTTC
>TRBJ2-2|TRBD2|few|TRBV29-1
CSVGLAGGSGELFF
TGCAGCGTTGGACTAGCGGGAGGGTCCGGGGAGCTGTTTTTT
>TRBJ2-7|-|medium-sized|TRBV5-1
CASSSGGSSYEQYF
TGCGCCAGCAGCAGTGGGGGCTCCTCCTACGAGCAGTACTTC
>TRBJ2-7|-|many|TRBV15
CATSPPSRALHEQYF
TGTGCCACCAGCCCCCCATCCAGGGCCCTCCACGAGCAGTACTTC
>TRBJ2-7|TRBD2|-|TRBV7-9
CASSLAGGSTNEQYF
TGTGCCAGCAGCTTAGCGGGCGGGAGTACAAACGAGCAGTACTTC
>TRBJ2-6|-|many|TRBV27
CASREIYRAGANVLTF
TGTGCCAGCAGAGAAATCTACAGGGCTGGGGCCAACGTCCTGACTTTC
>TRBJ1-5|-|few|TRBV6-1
CASSPGGTGNTF
TGTGCCAGCAGTCCTGGGGGGACCGGCAACACCTTT
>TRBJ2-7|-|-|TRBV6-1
CASREDSLMAYEYYF
TGTGCCAGCAGAGAGGACAGTTTAATGGCCTACGAGTATTACTTC
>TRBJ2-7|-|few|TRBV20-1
CSARDESGARVNHEQYF
TGCAGTGCTAGAGATGAGTCAGGGGCGCGGGTTAATCACGAGCAGTACTTC
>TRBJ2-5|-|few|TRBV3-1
CASSQGIGPQETQYF
TGTGCCAGCAGCCAGGGGATAGGGCCCCAAGAGACCCAGTACTTC
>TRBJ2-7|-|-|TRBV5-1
CASSLAVGHNNYEQYF
TGCGCCAGCAGCTTGGCGGTTGGCCACAACAACTACGAGCAGTACTTC
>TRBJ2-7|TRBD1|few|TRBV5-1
CASSLDPDRAYEQYF
TGCGCCAGCAGCTTGGACCCGGACAGGGCCTACGAGCAGTACTTC
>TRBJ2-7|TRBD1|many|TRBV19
CASSSPGQGAHEQYF
TGTGCCAGTAGTTCCCCGGGACAGGGGGCCCACGAGCAGTACTTC
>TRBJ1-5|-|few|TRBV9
CASSVEAGVGQPQHF
TGTGCCAGCAGCGTAGAAGCAGGGGTGGGTCAGCCCCAGCATTTT
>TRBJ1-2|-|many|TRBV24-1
CATSASSGRGTF
TGTGCCACCAGTGCGAGTAGTGGGCGAGGAACCTTC
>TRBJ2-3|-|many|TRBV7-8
CASSLDPRRYRERQYF
TGTGCCAGCAGCTTAGACCCCAGGAGGTATAGAGAACGGCAGTATTTT
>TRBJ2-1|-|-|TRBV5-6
CASRTWVDEQFF
TGTGCCAGCAGAACTTGGGTTGATGAGCAGTTCTTC
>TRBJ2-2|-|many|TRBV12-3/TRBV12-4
CASRPSRYTSAGELFF
TGTGCCAGCAGACCGTCCCGATACACAAGCGCCGGGGAGCTGTTTTTT
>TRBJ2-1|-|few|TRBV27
CASRYRQGGNNEQFF
TGTGCCAGCAGATACCGACAGGGAGGTAACAATGAGCAGTTCTTC
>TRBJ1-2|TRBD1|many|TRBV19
CASSAILDRRYPQANYGYTF
TGTGCCAGTAGTGCCATTTTGGACAGGCGATATCCACAAGCTAACTATGGCTACACCTTC
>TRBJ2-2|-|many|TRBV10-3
CAIKEGNSNTGELFF
TGTGCCATCAAGGAGGGCAACTCGAACACCGGGGAGCTGTTTTTT
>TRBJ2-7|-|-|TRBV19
CASSVKADHSYEQYF
TGTGCCAGTAGTGTGAAAGCGGACCACTCCTACGAGCAGTACTTC
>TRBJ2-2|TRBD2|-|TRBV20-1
CSATAGLAGPAGELFF
TGCAGTGCTACCGCGGGACTAGCGGGACCAGCGGGGGAGCTGTTTTTT
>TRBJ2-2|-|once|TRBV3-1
CASSYRRTGAGELFF
TGTGCCAGCAGCTATAGAAGGACTGGGGCCGGGGAGCTGTTTTTT
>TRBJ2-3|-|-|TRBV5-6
CARSLGGHTDTKYF
TGTGCCAGAAGCTTGGGTGGCCACACAGATACGAAGTATTTT
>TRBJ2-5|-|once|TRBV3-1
CASSQQPSVQETQYF
TGTGCCAGCAGCCAACAGCCTAGCGTACAAGAGACCCAGTACTTC
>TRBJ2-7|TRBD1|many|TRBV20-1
CSATGTGRREQYF
TGCAGTGCAACCGGGACAGGCCGGCGGGAGCAGTACTTC
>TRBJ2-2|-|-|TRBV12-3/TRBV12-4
CASSWNSGELFF
TGTGCCAGCAGTTGGAACTCCGGGGAGCTGTTTTTT
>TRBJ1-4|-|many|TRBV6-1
CASTQPDSATNEKLFF
TGTGCCAGCACCCAACCCGACAGTGCAACTAATGAAAAACTGTTTTTT
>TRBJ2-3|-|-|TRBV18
CASSLIQADTQYF
TGTGCCAGCTCACTAATCCAGGCAGATACGCAGTATTTT
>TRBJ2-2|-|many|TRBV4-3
CASSQALLDNTGELFF
TGCGCCAGCAGCCAAGCGCTACTAGATAACACCGGGGAGCTGTTTTTT
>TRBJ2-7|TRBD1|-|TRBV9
CASSQGQGDYEQYF
TGTGCCAGCAGCCAAGGACAGGGGGATTACGAGCAGTACTTC
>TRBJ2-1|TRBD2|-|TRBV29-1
CSVGTSGANNEQFF
TGCAGCGTGGGGACTAGCGGGGCCAACAATGAGCAGTTCTTC
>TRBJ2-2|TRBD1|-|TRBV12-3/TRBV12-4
CASTKQGAGTGELFF
TGTGCCAGCACCAAACAGGGGGCGGGCACCGGGGAGCTGTTTTTT
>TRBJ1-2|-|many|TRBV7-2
CASSLRGRQAVGYTF
TGTGCCAGCAGCTTAAGGGGAAGACAGGCGGTTGGCTACACCTTC
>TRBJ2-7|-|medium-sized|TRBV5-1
CASSLGGTDFYEQYF
TGCGCCAGCAGCTTGGGCGGGACAGACTTCTACGAGCAGTACTTC
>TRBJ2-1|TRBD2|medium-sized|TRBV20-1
CSAESGRVEYEQFF
TGCAGTGCTGAAAGCGGGAGGGTTGAGTATGAGCAGTTCTTC
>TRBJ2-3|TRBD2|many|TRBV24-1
CATSGSKREGTDTQYF
TGTGCCACCAGTGGATCCAAGCGGGAAGGCACAGATACGCAGTATTTT
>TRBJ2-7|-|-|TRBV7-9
CASSPPGRSYEQYF
TGTGCCAGCAGCCCACCGGGTAGGTCCTACGAGCAGTACTTC
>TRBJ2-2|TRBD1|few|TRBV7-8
CASSSTTGGRGTGELFF
TGTGCCAGCAGCTCCACCACAGGGGGTAGGGGGACCGGGGAGCTGTTTTTT
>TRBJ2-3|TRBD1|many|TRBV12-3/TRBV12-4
CASSRQQGARGDTQYF
TGTGCCAGCAGTCGGCAACAGGGGGCTCGGGGGGATACGCAGTATTTT